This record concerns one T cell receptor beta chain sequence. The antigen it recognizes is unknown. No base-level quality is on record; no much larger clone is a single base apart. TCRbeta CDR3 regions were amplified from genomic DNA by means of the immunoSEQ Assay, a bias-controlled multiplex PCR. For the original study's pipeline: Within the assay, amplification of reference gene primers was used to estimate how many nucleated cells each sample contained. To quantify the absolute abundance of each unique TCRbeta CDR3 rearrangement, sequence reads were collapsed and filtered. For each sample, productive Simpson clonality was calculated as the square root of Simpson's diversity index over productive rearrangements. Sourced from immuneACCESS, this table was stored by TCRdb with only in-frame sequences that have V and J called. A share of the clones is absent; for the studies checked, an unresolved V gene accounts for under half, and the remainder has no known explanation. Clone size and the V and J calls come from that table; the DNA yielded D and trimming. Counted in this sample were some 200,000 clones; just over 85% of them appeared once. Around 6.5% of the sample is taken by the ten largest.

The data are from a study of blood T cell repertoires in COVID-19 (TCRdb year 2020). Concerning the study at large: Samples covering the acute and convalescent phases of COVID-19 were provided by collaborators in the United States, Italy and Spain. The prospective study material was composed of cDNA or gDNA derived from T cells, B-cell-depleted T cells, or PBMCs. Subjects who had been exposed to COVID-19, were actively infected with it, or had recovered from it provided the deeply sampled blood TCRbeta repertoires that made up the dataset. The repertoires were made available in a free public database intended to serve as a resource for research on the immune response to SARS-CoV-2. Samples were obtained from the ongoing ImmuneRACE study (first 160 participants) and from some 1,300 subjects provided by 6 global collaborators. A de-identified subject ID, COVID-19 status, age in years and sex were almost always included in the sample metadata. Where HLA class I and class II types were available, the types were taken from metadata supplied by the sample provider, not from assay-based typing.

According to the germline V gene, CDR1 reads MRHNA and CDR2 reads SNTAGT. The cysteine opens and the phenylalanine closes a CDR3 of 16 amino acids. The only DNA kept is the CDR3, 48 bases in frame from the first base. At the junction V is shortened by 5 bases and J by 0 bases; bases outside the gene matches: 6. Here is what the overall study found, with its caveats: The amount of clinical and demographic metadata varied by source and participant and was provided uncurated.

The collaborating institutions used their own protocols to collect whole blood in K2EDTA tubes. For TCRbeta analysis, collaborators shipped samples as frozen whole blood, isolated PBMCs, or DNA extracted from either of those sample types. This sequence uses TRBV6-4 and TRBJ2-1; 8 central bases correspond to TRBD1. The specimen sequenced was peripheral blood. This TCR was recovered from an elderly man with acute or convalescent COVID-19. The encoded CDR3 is CASSRQGTGSYNEQFF. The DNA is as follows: TGTGCCAGCAGTCGGCAAGGGACAGGCTCCTACAATGAGCAGTTCTTC.